This TCR beta chain emerged from a study of control samples from healthy donors and cancer patients. Sequenced by immunoSEQ multiplex PCR; TCRdb stores in-frame clones only, minus some. The table lists about 130,000 clones, around 93% of them singletons, with around 2.1% in the top ten. Specimen: blood. The source is a woman between 50 and 59 years old in good health.

CDR3 protein: CASSREVGGAEGYTF. CDR3 bases: TGTGCCAGCAGCCGCGAGGTAGGCGGCGCTGAGGGCTACACCTTC. The chain uses TRBV13 and TRBJ1-2, with no clear D. The CDR3 sequence is 15 residues long. Germline loops: CDR1 PRHDT, CDR2 FYEKMQ (reference sequence). V was trimmed by 5 bases and J by 8 bases, leaving 21 bases between them.